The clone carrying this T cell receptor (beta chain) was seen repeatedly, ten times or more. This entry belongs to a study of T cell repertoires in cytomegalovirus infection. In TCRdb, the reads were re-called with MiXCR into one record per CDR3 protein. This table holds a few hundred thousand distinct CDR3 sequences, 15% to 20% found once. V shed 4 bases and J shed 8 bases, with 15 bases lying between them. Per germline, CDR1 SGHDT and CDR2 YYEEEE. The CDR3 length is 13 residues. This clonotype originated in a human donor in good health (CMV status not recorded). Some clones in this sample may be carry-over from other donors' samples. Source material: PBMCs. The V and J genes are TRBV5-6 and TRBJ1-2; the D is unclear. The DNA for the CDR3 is TGTGCCAGCAGCCTGGACGTACGGAGGGGCTACACCTTC. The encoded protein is CASSLDVRRGYTF.